The T cell receptor (beta chain) under discussion was sequenced for a study of cytomegalovirus exposure and HLA in healthy donors. Everyone who donated was a healthy bone marrow donor. This CDR3 is built from 14 residues. The junction had 4 bases not matched to a gene; V was cut back by 3 bases and J by 5 bases. Per germline, CDR1 LNHDA and CDR2 SQIVND (reference sequence). PCR primers comprised 60 Vbeta and 13 Jbeta primers. The data were produced by immunoSEQ multiplex PCR, yet TCRdb's version contains in-frame clones alone and is incomplete. The data show tens of thousands of clones, about 66% seen once.

Material for sequencing was PBMCs. The TCR originated in a man aged 50-60 years in good health and CMV-seropositive. The chain is built from TRBV19 and TRBJ1-5; the match to TRBD1 covers 7 bases. CDR3 in amino acids: CASSIRQGYQPQHF. As DNA, the CDR3 is TGTGCCAGTAGTATCCGACAGGGTTATCAGCCCCAGCATTTT.